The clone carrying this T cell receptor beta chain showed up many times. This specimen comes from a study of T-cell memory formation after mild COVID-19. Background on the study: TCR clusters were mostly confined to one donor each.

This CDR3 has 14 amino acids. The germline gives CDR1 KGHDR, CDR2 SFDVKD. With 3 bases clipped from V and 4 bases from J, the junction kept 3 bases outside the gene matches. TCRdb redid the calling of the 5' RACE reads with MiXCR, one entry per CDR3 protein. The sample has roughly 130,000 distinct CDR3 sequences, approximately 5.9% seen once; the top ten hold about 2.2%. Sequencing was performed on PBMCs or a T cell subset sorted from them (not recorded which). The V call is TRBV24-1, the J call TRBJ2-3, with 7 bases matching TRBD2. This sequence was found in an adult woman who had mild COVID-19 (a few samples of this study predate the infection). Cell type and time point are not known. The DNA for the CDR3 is TGTGCCACCAGTGATCCTGGACTAGCAGATACGCAGTATTTT. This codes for CATSDPGLADTQYF.